The subject of this entry is one T cell receptor (beta chain). Germline V CDR1 and CDR2: SGHVS, FQNEAQ. This CDR3 region has 17 residues. Deletions cut 1 base from V and 0 bases from J, with 13 bases between. The sample is drawn from a study of technical replicates of blood from a few donors. Only in-frame clones appear in the TCRdb table, and some are missing; sequencing was by immunoSEQ multiplex PCR. Found here are about 100,000 clones, around 95% of them singletons; the top ten hold 0.2% to 0.25%. The sequenced sample was T cells isolated from PBMCs. The chain employs TRBV7-8 and TRBJ1-3, with D maybe TRBD1 (6 bases). This receptor was identified in a human donor in good health. The CDR3 nucleotides are TGTGCCAGCAGCTTAGTGAGGGGGGGGGTCTCTGGAAACACCATATATTTT. Protein: CASSLVRGGVSGNTIYF.